This TCR beta chain came from a study of CD8 T cells in ankylosing spondylitis. Library preparation for TCR beta used quantitative 5'-RACE with molecular barcodes. TCRdb re-called the 5' RACE reads with MiXCR, one entry per CDR3 protein. The repertoire holds 200,000 or so distinct CDR3 sequences, with 13% as singletons. Whole-study results and caveats: Certain motif variants had earlier appeared in reactive arthritis synovial fluid and blood. One TCR beta motif, made up of eight highly homologous variants, appeared characteristic of ankylosing spondylitis blood. In ankylosing spondylitis patients, matched synovial fluid reportedly showed significant enrichment of disease-linked clones.

Note on this clonotype: Its antigen is undetermined.

This TCR was sampled from a female donor with ankylosing spondylitis or in good health (not recorded which). The sequenced sample was blood, either unsorted or a sorted T cell fraction (not recorded which).

The CDR3 bases are TGCAGTGCTAGAGGTGGGGCGGGATTCTACAATGAGCAGTTCTTC. It encodes CSARGGAGFYNEQFF. The chain has TRBV20-1 and TRBJ2-1, with D tentatively TRBD2 (6 bases). V was shortened by 1 base and J by 3 bases, with 13 bases between the two germline ends. CDR1 and CDR2 from the germline V gene are DFQATT and SNEGSKA (reference sequence). The CDR3 extends over 15 amino acids.